One sample yielded the 31 T cell receptor beta chains listed below, sequenced in a study of cytomegalovirus exposure and HLA in healthy donors (dated by TCRdb to about 2017). Library preparation used the immunoSEQ multiplex PCR assay. The multiplex PCR relied on a mix of 60 forward primers for TCR Vbeta segments and 13 reverse primers for TCR Jbeta segments. The immuneACCESS repertoire file appears here via TCRdb, limited to in-frame rearrangements. These files lack a portion of the clones; in checked studies, under half of the deficit traces to unresolved V genes, and the cause of the others is not known. This sample has about 190,000 clones in its table, and 70% to 75% of those were observed once. Approximately 4.6% of the sample lies in the top ten. Sequenced input: PBMCs. The receptor set was obtained from a man aged 30-40 years in good health and CMV-seropositive.

The chain combines TRBV7-2 with TRBJ2-3, with a possible D match to TRBD1 (7 bases). This CDR3 has 15 residues. The germline CDR1 and CDR2 sequences are SGHTA and FQGNSA. The V end lost 2 bases, the J end lost 8 bases, and 17 bases lay between the germline ends. Written as DNA, the CDR3 is TGTGCCAGCAGCTTAACAGGGGCCTCCGGGGGTACGCAGTATTTT. Its protein product is CASSLTGASGGTQYF.

The chain recombines TRBV5-7 with TRBJ2-1, with TRBD2 matching 9 bases. TRBV5-7 is an open reading frame whose function is uncertain. This CDR3 spans 19 amino acids. Losses at the gene ends were 3 bases for V and 11 bases for J; bases not matched to a gene: 24. The CDR3, as DNA: TGTGCCAGCAGCTCTTCATCAGCGGGGGGCCTAGGGGTGAAGGAGAAGCAGTTCTTC. This codes for CASSSSSAGGLGVKEKQFF.

V and J are TRBV5-1 and TRBJ1-2; D perhaps matches TRBD1 (6 bases). The CDR3 runs 14 residues. V lost 2 bases to trimming and J lost 6 bases, with 14 bases between them. Germline CDR1 and CDR2: SGHRS and YFSETQ. The CDR3 region is CASSFRQDGNGYTF. As DNA, the CDR3 is TGCGCCAGCAGCTTCCGACAGGATGGAAATGGCTACACCTTC.

This clone was counted only a few times. V gene TRBV28 combines with J gene TRBJ2-7; D possibly corresponds to TRBD1 (6 bases). The V end lost 4 bases, the J end lost 2 bases, and 18 bases lay between the germline ends. Per the germline V gene, CDR1 is MDHEN and CDR2 is SYDVKM. CDR3 length equals 16 residues. The CDR3 sequence is CASSSSRGGYTYEQYF. The CDR3 DNA sequence: TGTGCCAGCAGTTCCTCCCGAGGGGGATATACCTACGAGCAGTACTTC.

The V call is TRBV19, the J call TRBJ1-1, with D maybe TRBD1 (5 bases). The V gene lost 11 bases and the J gene lost 5 bases, with 21 bases spanning the gap. The CDR3 covers 14 residues. CDR1 and CDR2 (germline): LNHDA, SQIVND (reference sequence). Here the CDR3 DNA reads TGTGCCTCTCGAGGGGAGGGCCCCTTAACTGAAGCTTTCTTT. Protein: CASRGEGPLTEAFF.

The chain joins TRBV18 to TRBJ2-2, with 11 nucleotides matching TRBD1. V gave up 5 bases and J gave up 4 bases; unmatched junction bases: 3. This CDR3 region has 15 residues. Germline values: CDR1 KGHSH, CDR2 LQKENI. The CDR3 DNA sequence: TGTGCCAGCTCAACCGGGACAGGGGGCACCGGGGAGCTGTTTTTT. Protein: CASSTGTGGTGELFF.

Comment on this clone: The same CDR3 arises from other DNA sequences in this sample as well. V gene TRBV9 combines with J gene TRBJ1-1; D unclear. This CDR3 contains 13 residues. Germline V gene data show CDR1 as SGDLS and CDR2 as YYNGEE. Trimming removed 2 bases from V and 1 base from J, with 6 bases in between. In DNA, the CDR3 is TGTGCCAGCAGCGTTGCCGGGAACACTGAAGCTTTCTTT. It codes for CASSVAGNTEAFF.

The V call is TRBV27, the J call TRBJ1-2; D gene unclear. The length of the CDR3 is 12 residues. With 6 bases removed from V and 7 bases from J, the gap between germline ends came to 12 bases. Germline V gene sequence: CDR1 MNHEY, CDR2 SMNVEV (reference sequence). The CDR3 sequence is CASRPTVGGYTF. Here the CDR3 DNA reads TGTGCCAGCAGACCAACAGTGGGTGGCTACACCTTC.

This clone showed up just once. The gene calls are TRBV4-2 and TRBJ2-5; TRBD2 matches 9 bases. Germline CDR1 is LGHNA and CDR2 is YNFKEQ. The CDR3 sequence is 16 residues long. The V and J ends lost 3 bases and 5 bases, in that order; junction bases with no gene match: 10. CDR3 sequence: CASSHVSGGSSETQYF. The CDR3 DNA reads as TGTGCCAGCAGCCACGTTAGCGGGGGAAGCAGCGAGACCCAGTACTTC.

This clone appeared a few times. V usage is TRBV6-5 and J usage is TRBJ2-7; 10 nucleotides match TRBD2. V was pared by 0 bases and J by 1 base, with 3 bases of the junction left unmatched. The CDR3 has 16 residues. Germline loops: CDR1 MNHEY, CDR2 SVGAGI. CDR3 loop: CASSYSEREGSYEQYF. CDR3 bases: TGTGCCAGCAGTTACTCGGAGCGGGAGGGGTCCTACGAGCAGTACTTC.

The J gene is TRBJ1-2, the V gene TRBV30, with 9 positions matching TRBD1. CDR3 length: 14 residues. The V gene end was trimmed by 3 bases and the J gene end by 2 bases; junction bases not matched to a gene: 4. Germline CDR1 reads GTSNPN; CDR2 reads SVGIG (reference sequence). The CDR3 nucleotides read TGTGCCTGGAGGTTACAGGGGGCAAACTATGGCTACACCTTC. It translates to CAWRLQGANYGYTF.

This chain links TRBV7-2 with TRBJ1-1, with a weak D call TRBD1 (6 bases). Deletions cut 3 bases from V and 3 bases from J, with 23 bases between. The germline V gene encodes CDR1 SGHTA and CDR2 FQGNSA. This CDR3 has 18 amino acids. DNA for the CDR3: TGTGCCAGCAGCTTCCCACTCCGTGGTCGGGGGGCTGACACTGAAGCTTTCTTT. Its translation: CASSFPLRGRGADTEAFF.

The rearrangement uses TRBV9 and TRBJ2-1; 13 bases agree with TRBD2. Germline loops: CDR1 SGDLS, CDR2 YYNGEE. This CDR3 contains 15 residues. V lost 0 bases and J lost 12; bases outside the gene matches: 6. The CDR3 nucleotides read TGTGCCAGCAGCGTAGAGGGACTAGCGGGGAGTGGGCAGTTCTTC. It is translated as CASSVEGLAGSGQFF.

V gene TRBV6-5 combines with J gene TRBJ2-7; D may be TRBD2 (7 bases). In germline, CDR1 is MNHEY, CDR2 SVGAGI. The CDR3 is 14 amino acids. V was pared by 5 bases and J by 4 bases, with 15 bases between. The CDR3 here is CASSPGGRGYEQYF. The CDR3 DNA reads as TGTGCCAGCAGTCCCGGGGGGCGGGGGTACGAGCAGTACTTC.

The rearrangement joins TRBV11-2 to TRBJ2-1; 15 positions match TRBD2. In germline, CDR1 is SGHAT, CDR2 FQNNGV. The CDR3 covers 19 residues. The junction had 7 bases not matched to a gene; V was cut back by 4 bases and J by 0 bases. The CDR3 protein is CASSSRTSGGDISYNEQFF. In DNA form, the CDR3 reads TGTGCCAGCAGCTCCCGGACTAGCGGGGGGGATATCTCCTACAATGAGCAGTTCTTC. Full variable domain (rest looked up from reference TRBV11-2 and TRBJ2-1): EAGVAQSPRYKIIEKRQSVAFWCNPISGHATLYWYQQILGQGPKLLIQFQNNGVVDDSQLPKDRFSAERLKGVDSTLKIQPAKLEDSAVYLCASSSRTSGGDISYNEQFFGPGTRLTVL.

This clone turned up a few times. V gene TRBV7-2 combines with J gene TRBJ1-5, with a weak D call TRBD1 (6 bases). V lost 7 bases and J lost 7, with 20 bases in between. The CDR3 contains 15 residues. Germline CDR1 is SGHTA and CDR2 is FQGNSA. This CDR3 is CASTLFRTVRQPQHF. CDR3 nucleotide sequence: TGTGCCAGCACTCTGTTTAGGACAGTAAGACAGCCCCAGCATTTT.

J is TRBJ1-3 and V is TRBV30; D gene ambiguous. Trimming cost V 0 bases and J 3 bases, with 9 bases left between them. Germline-derived CDR1 and CDR2 are GTSNPN and SVGIG (reference sequence). This CDR3 is 14 amino acids long. Here the CDR3 DNA reads TGTGCCTGGAGTGTAAGAGGACTTGGAAACACCATATATTTT. Translating gives CAWSVRGLGNTIYF.

This clone has more than one count but fewer than ten. The chain combines TRBV10-3 with TRBJ1-3; 7 nucleotides match TRBD1. Germline values: CDR1 ENHRY, CDR2 SYGVKD. V dropped 6 bases and J dropped 0; count of bases not matched to a gene: 8. The CDR3 runs 16 residues. The CDR3 bases are TGTGCCATCAGCCTCCGGGACAGTTTCTCTGGAAACACCATATATTTT. Residues: CAISLRDSFSGNTIYF.

The rearrangement uses TRBV9 and TRBJ2-5; TRBD1 matches 9 bases. Unmatched junction bases numbered 12, after V lost 7 bases and J lost 5 bases. This CDR3 comprises 15 residues. The germline CDR1 and CDR2 sequences are SGDLS and YYNGEE. Here the CDR3 DNA reads TGTGCCAGCTCACTACAGGGGGCGCCGGAGGAGACCCAGTACTTC. This sequence encodes CASSLQGAPEETQYF.

The genes are TRBV10-3 and TRBJ2-7, with TRBD2 as a possible D gene (6 bases). With 5 bases removed from V and 1 base from J, the gap between germline ends came to 12 bases. The CDR3 runs to 14 residues. Germline values: CDR1 ENHRY, CDR2 SYGVKD. The CDR3 protein is CAISPRDLSYEQYF. For the CDR3, the DNA is TGTGCCATCAGTCCCCGGGACTTGTCCTACGAGCAGTACTTC.

The V and J genes are TRBV18 and TRBJ2-1; 15 bases match TRBD2. The CDR3 has 16 amino acids. V trimming: 3 bases; J trimming: 6 bases; junction bases outside the gene matches: 3. Germline V gene lookup returns CDR1 KGHSH and CDR2 LQKENI. This CDR3 reads CASSPWTSGRANEQFF. In DNA, the CDR3 is TGTGCCAGCTCACCCTGGACTAGCGGGAGGGCCAATGAGCAGTTCTTC. Supplemented by reference TRBV18 and TRBJ2-1, the full variable domain reads NAGVMQNPRHLVRRRGQEARLRCSPMKGHSHVYWYRQLPEEGLKFMVYLQKENIIDESGMPKERFSAEFPKEGPSILRIQQVVRGDSAAYFCASSPWTSGRANEQFFGPGTRLTVL.

The V gene is TRBV5-1, the J gene TRBJ2-7, with 9 bases fitting TRBD1. The CDR3 is 15 amino acids. CDR1 and CDR2 (germline): SGHRS, YFSETQ. V lost 2 bases to trimming and J lost 2 bases; unmatched junction nucleotides: 5. In DNA form, the CDR3 reads TGCGCCAGCAGCTTTGGGGACAGGGAAACCTACGAGCAGTACTTC. It encodes CASSFGDRETYEQYF. Full variable domain (rest looked up from reference TRBV5-1 and TRBJ2-7): KAGVTQTPRYLIKTRGQQVTLSCSPISGHRSVSWYQQTPGQGLQFLFEYFSETQRNKGNFPGRFSGRQFSNSRSEMNVSTLELGDSALYLCASSFGDRETYEQYFGPGTRLTVT.

This clone was counted a few times. The CDR3 sequence: CASSLLLNSPLHF. The DNA for the CDR3 is TGTGCCAGCAGTTTACTACTCAATTCACCCCTCCACTTT. V is TRBV28 and J is TRBJ1-6; D gene uncertain. V was cut by 2 bases and J by 7 bases, with 6 bases left in between. This CDR3 has 13 residues. Germline CDR1 and CDR2: MDHEN and SYDVKM. The whole variable domain, filled in from reference TRBV28 and TRBJ1-6, reads DVKVTQSSRYLVKRTGEKVFLECVQDMDHENMFWYRQDPGLGLRLIYFSYDVKMKEKGDIPEGYSVSREKKERFSLILESASTNQTSMYLCASSLLLNSPLHFGNGTRLTVT.

This clone was seen a few times. The V call is TRBV7-3, the J call TRBJ2-5; D is possibly TRBD2 (6 bases). Looked up from germline, CDR1 is SGHTA and CDR2 is FQGTGA. The CDR3 length is 14 residues. V dropped 2 bases and J dropped 5 bases, with 12 bases sitting between them. CDR3 in amino acids: CASSLGSSVETQYF. For the CDR3, the DNA is TGTGCCAGCAGCTTAGGGTCTAGCGTTGAGACCCAGTACTTC.

J is TRBJ1-5 and V is TRBV6-1, with 9 bases fitting TRBD1. Germline CDR1 MNHNS, CDR2 SASEGT. V gave up 6 bases and J gave up 4 bases; unmatched junction bases: 7. The CDR3 covers 15 residues. The CDR3 DNA reads TGTGCCAGCAGCTCGAACAGGGGGCGGAATCAGCCCCAGCATTTT. This encodes CASSSNRGRNQPQHF.

The CDR3 region is CASSMSAGGPQETQYF. The DNA for the CDR3 is TGTGCCAGCAGCATGTCAGCGGGAGGTCCCCAAGAGACCCAGTACTTC. The chain carries TRBV9 and TRBJ2-5, with 9 bases aligning to TRBD2. The CDR3 sequence is 16 residues long. The junction had 8 bases not matched to a gene; V was cut back by 4 bases and J by 1 base. Per the germline V gene, CDR1 is SGDLS and CDR2 is YYNGEE.

J is TRBJ1-1 and V is TRBV5-5, with D perhaps TRBD1 (5 bases). The germline CDR1 and CDR2 sequences are SGHKS and YYEKEE (reference sequence). V was pared by 2 bases and J by 11 bases, with 10 bases between. There are 11 residues in the CDR3. The chain's CDR3 is CASSLQAQAFF. CDR3 sequence (DNA): TGTGCCAGCAGCTTACAGGCGCAGGCTTTCTTT.

The V call is TRBV30, the J call TRBJ1-4; D ambiguous. CDR1 is GTSNPN and CDR2 is SVGIG in the germline V gene (reference sequence). The CDR3 consists of 14 residues. Trimming took off 0 bases at V and 7 bases at J, with 12 bases between the two ends. CDR3 coding DNA: TGTGCCTGGAGTGTCGGGGATTTGGGTGAAAAACTGTTTTTT. As protein: CAWSVGDLGEKLFF.

The rearrangement uses TRBV21-1 and TRBJ1-3; the table's TRBD1 call for D was not verified on the DNA. TRBV21-1 is labeled a pseudogene. The CDR3 is 15 residues long. The CDR3 spells CASSKDTDSGNTIYF. The CDR3 DNA reads TGTGCCAGCAGCAAAGACACAGACTCTGGAAACACCATATATTTT.

The V gene is TRBV7-8, the J gene TRBJ2-1; 10 bases agree with TRBD2. V was clipped by 6 bases and J by 1 base; unmatched bases: 6. The CDR3 runs 16 residues. Germline CDR1 SGHVS, CDR2 FQNEAQ. For the CDR3, the DNA is TGTGCCAGCAGTAGGCTAGCGGGAGATTCCTACAATGAGCAGTTCTTC. Amino acids: CASSRLAGDSYNEQFF.

V and J are TRBV10-3 and TRBJ2-7; D gene uncertain. The CDR3 sequence is 14 residues long. In germline, CDR1 is ENHRY, CDR2 SYGVKD. Trimming removed 0 bases at V and 1 base at J, with 7 bases between. The CDR3 protein is CAISESAESYEQYF. The CDR3 bases are TGTGCCATCAGTGAGTCGGCGGAGTCCTACGAGCAGTACTTC.